What follows is one TCR beta chain and its context. The CDR3 has 17 amino acids. Germline values: CDR1 SEHNR, CDR2 FQNEAQ (reference sequence). The germline V and J ends were trimmed by 4 bases and 3 bases, with 18 bases remaining between them. These data belong to a study of OX40 agonist ivuxolimab in advanced cancers. Assay: immunoSEQ multiplex PCR; the TCRdb copy retains only in-frame clones and omits some. The sample includes 30,000 to 45,000 clones, about 78% of them seen just once. The input for sequencing was CD4+ or CD8+ T cells sorted from blood, taken in a trial of the OX40 agonist ivuxolimab. This chain links TRBV7-9 with TRBJ2-2; D may be TRBD2 (7 bases). The receptor's source is an adult with an advanced solid tumor such as melanoma, head and neck, liver or kidney cancer. CDR3 amino acids: CASSSPEGGLDTGELFF. CDR3 bases: TGTGCCAGCAGCTCCCCCGAGGGGGGGCTCGACACCGGGGAGCTGTTTTTT.